The 16 T cell receptor beta chains in this list originate from one sample, sequenced in a study of human T cells and chemical hapten exposure. Time point reported: pre-sensitization, week 0. Described treatment: therapeutic diphenylcyclopropenone sensitization with weekly scalp DPC. Using its own MiXCR run on the RACE reads, TCRdb lists one record per CDR3 protein. In the table there are 65,000 to 90,000 distinct CDR3 sequences, 12% to 15% of which are singletons. The starting material was whole blood, obtained in connection with sensitization to the hapten diphenylcyclopropenone (DPC). Every receptor here comes from a woman aged 50 to 60 with alopecia areata. Some clones in this sample may be carry-over from other donors' samples.

The V gene is TRBV9, the J gene TRBJ2-7; 9 positions match TRBD2. V shed 0 bases, J shed 6 bases, and the junction held 13 bases outside the gene matches. The CDR3 loop spans 17 amino acids. Germline values: CDR1 SGDLS, CDR2 YYNGEE. CDR3: CASSVAPNSGSRGEQYF. CDR3 in DNA: TGTGCCAGCAGCGTAGCTCCCAATAGCGGGAGCCGTGGCGAGCAGTACTTC.

This clonotype was observed a few times. V gene TRBV11-3 combines with J gene TRBJ2-2; no clear D gene. The CDR3 has 12 residues. Germline CDR1 SGHNT, CDR2 YENEEA. The germline V and J ends were trimmed by 5 bases and 8 bases, with 9 bases remaining between them. In DNA form, the CDR3 reads TGTGCCAGCAGCGACCCTATTGGGGAGCTGTTTTTT. It encodes CASSDPIGELFF.

At least ten counts were recorded for this clonotype. The V call is TRBV20-1, the J call TRBJ2-1; 11 bases are shared with TRBD2. CDR1 is DFQATT and CDR2 is SNEGSKA in the germline V gene (reference sequence). CDR3 length equals 17 residues. Unmatched junction bases numbered 8, after V lost 3 bases and J lost 1 base. The CDR3 DNA follows: TGCAGTGCTAGCGATAGCGGGAGGGCCGCGTCCTACAATGAGCAGTTCTTC. This codes for CSASDSGRAASYNEQFF.

The rearrangement uses TRBV6-5 and TRBJ2-7, with a tentative D call TRBD1 (6 bases). Germline V lookup: CDR1 MNHEY, CDR2 SVGAGI. The CDR3 covers 12 residues. Trimming stripped 5 bases from V and 6 bases from J, with 11 bases between. CDR3 DNA sequence: TGTGCCAGCAGTACAGGGTTCGCCGAGCAGTACTTC. This gives the protein CASSTGFAEQYF.

At least ten counts were recorded for this clonotype. The chain couples TRBV6-5 to TRBJ1-4; D unclear. Germline CDR1 reads MNHEY; CDR2 reads SVGAGI. The CDR3 length is 14 residues. V shed 6 bases and J shed 3 bases, with 11 bases lying between them. CDR3: CASSPSRANEKLFF. The CDR3 region has the DNA TGTGCCAGCAGCCCGTCGCGGGCTAATGAAAAACTGTTTTTT.

The CDR3 reads CASSPMGGVLYEQYF. CDR3 DNA sequence: TGTGCCAGCAGCCCCATGGGGGGAGTGCTGTACGAGCAGTACTTC. The rearrangement uses TRBV7-9 and TRBJ2-7; D might be TRBD2 (6 bases). Germline values: CDR1 SEHNR, CDR2 FQNEAQ (reference sequence). CDR3 length: 15 amino acids. V lost 5 bases and J lost 4, with 18 bases in between.

The chain joins TRBV11-2 to TRBJ2-1, with TRBD2 matching over 14 bases. Trimming removed 5 bases from V and 3 bases from J; junction bases left unmatched: 12. Germline CDR1 reads SGHAT; CDR2 reads FQNNGV. This CDR3 spans 19 amino acids. The CDR3 is CASSPRDRGTSGGYNEQFF. The CDR3 DNA reads as TGTGCCAGCAGCCCCCGGGACAGGGGGACTAGCGGGGGCTACAATGAGCAGTTCTTC.

This clonotype was seen a handful of times. This chain uses TRBV4-1 with TRBJ1-2, with TRBD1 matching 8 bases. This CDR3 spans 14 amino acids. Per the germline V gene, CDR1 is MGHRA and CDR2 is YSYEKL. V dropped 1 base and J dropped 4; count of bases not matched to a gene: 2. The CDR3 DNA follows: TGCGCCAGCAGCCAAGCGGACAGGGTCTATGGCTACACCTTC. Protein sequence: CASSQADRVYGYTF.

V and J are TRBV2 and TRBJ2-3; D gene ambiguous. This CDR3 is 12 amino acids long. From germline, CDR1 is SNHLY and CDR2 FYNNEI. The ends were cut back, 2 bases at V and 4 bases at J, with 4 bases in the middle. CDR3 in DNA: TGTGCCAGCAGTGAAACAGCAGATACGCAGTATTTT. This translates into CASSETADTQYF.

In its sample, this clonotype was seen many times. This chain connects TRBV14 to TRBJ1-4; TRBD1 is a possible D gene (6 bases). Deletions cut 4 bases from V and 8 bases from J, with 17 bases between. The CDR3 is made up of 15 amino acids. Germline values: CDR1 SGHDN, CDR2 FVKESK. The chain's CDR3 is CASSPFRGTGEKLFF. In nucleotides, the CDR3 is TGTGCCAGCAGCCCCTTCAGGGGTACGGGAGAAAAACTGTTTTTT. Full variable domain (outside the CDR3, taken from reference TRBV14 and TRBJ1-4): EAGVTQFPSHSVIEKGQTVTLRCDPISGHDNLYWYRRVMGKEIKFLLHFVKESKQDESGMPNNRFLAERTGGTYSTLKVQPAELEDSGVYFCASSPFRGTGEKLFFGSGTQLSVL.

The chain recombines TRBV29-1 with TRBJ2-5; D ambiguous. Trimming left V 8 bases short and J 1 base short, with 11 bases between. Germline CDR1 reads SQVTM; CDR2 reads ANQGSEA. This CDR3 has 12 residues. The CDR3 region has the DNA TGCAGCTCTGAGGTAGCCCAAGAGACCCAGTACTTC. The encoded protein is CSSEVAQETQYF.

This clonotype was counted between two and nine times. V gene TRBV7-9 combines with J gene TRBJ2-1; 8 nucleotides match TRBD2. The CDR3 is made up of 15 amino acids. Germline values: CDR1 SEHNR, CDR2 FQNEAQ (reference sequence). V shed 3 bases and J 9 bases; nucleotides not matched to a gene: 10. The CDR3 protein is CASSLTGGRAIEQFF. CDR3 bases: TGTGCCAGCAGCTTGACGGGAGGGAGGGCCATTGAGCAGTTCTTC.

This clonotype has more than one count but fewer than ten. The V call is TRBV2, the J call TRBJ1-5, with D perhaps TRBD1 (5 bases). CDR1 is SNHLY, CDR2 FYNNEI, per germline. V shed 7 bases and J shed 6 bases, with 16 bases lying between them. The CDR3 length is 14 residues. CDR3 sequence reads: CASMEAGRAQPQHF. The CDR3 DNA follows: TGTGCCAGCATGGAGGCAGGGAGGGCTCAGCCCCAGCATTTT.

There are a few counts of this clonotype. The chain combines TRBV7-6 with TRBJ2-1; 10 bases line up with TRBD2. The CDR3 totals 15 residues. Germline CDR1 reads SGHVS; CDR2 reads FNYEAQ. Losses at the gene ends were 3 bases for V and 6 bases for J; bases not matched to a gene: 5. CDR3 bases: TGTGCCAGCAGCTTCCGGGCTAGCGGGAGCAATGAGCAGTTCTTC. Translating gives CASSFRASGSNEQFF.

A few counts support this clonotype. The chain employs TRBV4-1 and TRBJ2-3, with D perhaps matching TRBD1 (5 bases). With 0 bases removed from V and 5 bases from J, the gap between germline ends came to 18 bases. The germline V gene encodes CDR1 MGHRA and CDR2 YSYEKL. CDR3 length: 17 residues. As DNA, the CDR3 is TGCGCCAGCAGCCAAGAACCGCCCAGGGTGGTTGGAGATACGCAGTATTTT. It encodes CASSQEPPRVVGDTQYF.

On this clonotype itself: At one of its ends the junction is not consistent with the germline gene, which may arise from a read error. The CDR3: CASSWGQGADNSSLHF. CDR3 DNA: TGTGCCAGCAGTTGGGGACAGGGGGCTGATAATTCATCCCTCCACTTT. The genes are TRBV6-5 and TRBJ1-6, with 12 positions matching TRBD1. The CDR3 consists of 16 residues. Germline V CDR1 and CDR2: MNHEY, SVGAGI.